A single sample gave rise to the 32 T cell receptor beta chains below, sequenced in a study of T cell repertoires in cytomegalovirus infection. A single record per CDR3 protein comes from TCRdb applying MiXCR to the reads. The table shows about 740,000 distinct CDR3 sequences, with approximately 40% occurring only once. Material for sequencing was PBMCs. The receptors stem from a human donor in good health (CMV status not recorded). Some clones in this sample may be carry-over from other donors' samples.

The chain couples TRBV24-1 to TRBJ2-1; D tentatively fits TRBD1 or TRBD2 (5 bases each). Trimming took off 4 bases at V and 9 bases at J, with 12 bases between the two ends. The CDR3 loop spans 13 amino acids. CDR1 and CDR2 from the germline V gene are KGHDR and SFDVKD. CDR3 loop: CATSDWTGGEQFF. The CDR3 DNA is TGTGCCACCAGTGACTGGACTGGGGGTGAGCAGTTCTTC.

This clonotype was observed a handful of times. The chain couples TRBV4-2 to TRBJ2-5; the match to TRBD2 covers 7 bases. This CDR3 is 15 amino acids long. The junction had 3 bases not matched to a gene; V was cut back by 1 base and J by 1 base. In germline, CDR1 is LGHNA, CDR2 YNFKEQ. In DNA, the CDR3 is TGTGCCAGCAGCCAAGTGGCTAGCGGCCAAGAGACCCAGTACTTC. As protein: CASSQVASGQETQYF.

This clonotype was recorded many times. The chain employs TRBV4-1 and TRBJ2-5; D perhaps matches TRBD2 (5 bases). CDR3 size: 15 residues. Germline-derived CDR1 and CDR2 are MGHRA and YSYEKL. Trimming removed 2 bases at V and 4 bases at J, with 14 bases between. In DNA form, the CDR3 reads TGCGCCAGCAGCCAACCCTCCCGGGGTAGAGAGACCCAGTACTTC. Amino acids: CASSQPSRGRETQYF.

The rearrangement links TRBV6-1 to TRBJ2-7, with 10 nucleotides matching TRBD1. V gave up 3 bases and J gave up 3 bases; unmatched junction bases: 5. Germline values: CDR1 MNHNS, CDR2 SASEGT. This CDR3 is 15 amino acids long. The CDR3 DNA is TGTGCCAGCAGTGATTACGGGACAGGGGACTACGAGCAGTACTTC. Translation gives CASSDYGTGDYEQYF.

This clonotype was counted a few times. V gene TRBV20-1 combines with J gene TRBJ2-1; D is undetermined. The ends were cut back, 6 bases at V and 7 bases at J, with 13 bases in the middle. The CDR3 has 12 amino acids. Germline V gene data show CDR1 as DFQATT and CDR2 as SNEGSKA (reference sequence). Here the CDR3 DNA reads TGCAGTGCCCCGGACGGTCGGAATGAGCAGTTCTTC. It codes for CSAPDGRNEQFF.

This clonotype was seen at least ten times. Here the CDR3 reads CASSPRQGPYNEQFF. The CDR3, as DNA: TGTGCCAGCAGCCCAAGACAGGGGCCTTACAATGAGCAGTTCTTC. V and J are TRBV7-2 and TRBJ2-1, with TRBD1 matching 8 bases. V lost 5 bases and J lost 4; bases outside the gene matches: 7. CDR3 size: 15 residues. Looked up from germline, CDR1 is SGHTA and CDR2 is FQGNSA.

The CDR3 nucleotides are TGTGCCAGCAGCTTGAATAGCGGGAGGGCAGATACGCAGTATTTT. It encodes CASSLNSGRADTQYF. This chain links TRBV5-5 with TRBJ2-3, with 11 bases matching TRBD2. Germline CDR1 is SGHKS and CDR2 is YYEKEE (reference sequence). The CDR3 is 15 amino acids. V shed 1 base, J shed 4 bases, and the junction held 2 bases outside the gene matches. The full variable domain, completed using reference TRBV5-5 and TRBJ2-3, is DAGVTQSPTHLIKTRGQQVTLRCSPISGHKSVSWYQQVLGQGPQFIFQYYEKEERGRGNFPDRFSARQFPNYSSELNVNALLLGDSALYLCASSLNSGRADTQYFGPGTRLTVL.

Of note for this clonotype: A junction boundary mismatches the germline segment, possibly from a read error. This chain links TRBV7-6 with TRBJ2-3; D is perhaps TRBD1 (5 bases). The CDR3 loop spans 15 amino acids. Looked up from germline, CDR1 is SGHVS and CDR2 is FNYEAQ. CDR3 in amino acids: CASSPDSSSTDTQYF. The DNA for the CDR3 is TGTGCTAGCAGCCCAGACAGTTCTAGCACAGATACGCAGTATTTT.

Here the CDR3 DNA reads TGTGCCAGCAGTTTCCTGGACCTAAGAATTCGAGAGACCCAGTACTTC. Its protein product is CASSFLDLRIRETQYF. This rearrangement joins TRBV12-3 or TRBV12-4 to TRBJ2-5; D gene uncertain. CDR3 size: 16 residues. The V end lost 3 bases, the J end lost 4 bases, and 18 bases lay between the germline ends.

This clonotype was counted between two and nine times. This chain joins TRBV7-2 and TRBJ1-6; 8 bases agree with TRBD1. CDR3 length: 18 residues. Germline CDR1 reads SGHTA; CDR2 reads FQGNSA. J was trimmed by 10 bases and V by 5 bases; bases with no gene match: 19. CDR3 sequence reads: CASSRRHEGTGLLSPLHF. The CDR3 bases are TGTGCCAGCAGCCGACGACATGAAGGGACAGGTCTATTGTCACCCCTCCACTTT.

This rearrangement joins TRBV24-1 to TRBJ2-3, with 9 bases lining up with TRBD2. Losses at the gene ends were 4 bases for V and 4 bases for J; bases not matched to a gene: 8. Germline CDR1 reads KGHDR; CDR2 reads SFDVKD. CDR3 length equals 16 residues. The CDR3 loop is CATSEEAGGNPDTQYF. The CDR3 bases are TGTGCCACCAGTGAGGAAGCGGGAGGAAACCCAGATACGCAGTATTTT.

The chain uses TRBV11-2 and TRBJ2-1, with 8 nucleotides matching TRBD2. The CDR3 has 16 amino acids. Germline values: CDR1 SGHAT, CDR2 FQNNGV. Trimming cost V 3 bases and J 0 bases; bases outside gene matches: 4. The CDR3 loop reads CASSFSGGGSYNEQFF. CDR3 nucleotides: TGTGCCAGCAGCTTTTCCGGGGGGGGCTCCTACAATGAGCAGTTCTTC.

The chain employs TRBV7-8 and TRBJ2-2, with a possible D match to TRBD1 (5 bases). The V gene lost 3 bases and the J gene lost 2 bases, with 10 bases spanning the gap. The CDR3 contains 15 residues. Per germline, CDR1 SGHVS and CDR2 FQNEAQ. In nucleotides, the CDR3 is TGTGCCAGCAGCTTTTACAGGACAAACACCGGGGAGCTGTTTTTT. This translates into CASSFYRTNTGELFF.

To note about this clonotype: The junction departs from germline at one end; a sequencing error may be responsible. The rearrangement uses TRBV4-1 and TRBJ2-7, with D uncertain. This CDR3 has 14 amino acids. The germline gives CDR1 MGHRA, CDR2 YSYEKL. This CDR3 reads CASIQVLIGPEQYF. DNA for the CDR3: TGCGCCAGCATCCAAGTCCTAATTGGGCCCGAGCAGTACTTC.

This clonotype was seen a few times. The chain has TRBV5-5 and TRBJ1-1, with 9 bases identical to TRBD1. The CDR3 length is 13 residues. Losses at the gene ends were 7 bases for V and 3 bases for J; bases not matched to a gene: 4. Germline V lookup: CDR1 SGHKS, CDR2 YYEKEE (reference sequence). This chain's CDR3 is CASGQGLYTEAFF. Here the CDR3 DNA reads TGTGCCAGCGGACAGGGGCTATACACTGAAGCTTTCTTT.

This clonotype was counted a few times. The V and J genes are TRBV5-8 and TRBJ2-5; tentatively, D is TRBD1 or TRBD2 (6 bases each). The CDR3 runs 14 residues. Germline V CDR1 and CDR2: SGHTS, YDEGEE. The V and J ends lost 1 base and 1 base respectively, with 8 bases between them. As DNA, the CDR3 is TGTGCCAGCAGCTTGAGGGGGGCCCAAGAGACCCAGTACTTC. Its translation is CASSLRGAQETQYF.

Many counts were recorded for this clonotype. This chain links TRBV10-3 with TRBJ1-5, with TRBD1 matching over 11 bases. The CDR3 covers 14 residues. The germline gives CDR1 ENHRY, CDR2 SYGVKD. V trimming: 9 bases; J trimming: 4 bases; junction bases outside the gene matches: 5. DNA for the CDR3: TGTGCCATACAGGACAGGGGGCTGAATCAGCCCCAGCATTTT. Its protein product is CAIQDRGLNQPQHF.

The V and J genes are TRBV7-6 and TRBJ1-5; a weak D match, TRBD1 (5 bases). V was pared by 5 bases and J by 3 bases, with 20 bases between. The CDR3 length is 17 residues. CDR1 and CDR2 (germline): SGHVS, FNYEAQ. CDR3 residues: CASSPVWAGGSNQPQHF. Here the CDR3 DNA reads TGTGCCAGCAGCCCTGTATGGGCGGGGGGTTCCAATCAGCCCCAGCATTTT.

As concerns this clonotype: This may come from a read error, since a much larger clone is one base off. The chain couples TRBV27 to TRBJ1-4; no clear D. Germline CDR1 and CDR2: MNHEY and SMNVEV (reference sequence). This CDR3 has 13 amino acids. The V gene lost 8 bases and the J gene lost 6 bases, with 13 bases spanning the gap. Here the CDR3 reads CASSFMFHEKLFF. Written as DNA, the CDR3 is TGTGCCAGCTCCTTTATGTTTCATGAAAAACTGTTTTTT.

The rearrangement links TRBV18 to TRBJ1-4, with 8 positions matching TRBD1. Germline assignment: CDR1 KGHSH and CDR2 LQKENI. This CDR3 spans 15 amino acids. The V gene end was trimmed by 3 bases and the J gene end by 8 bases; junction bases not matched to a gene: 8. This CDR3 is CASSPQGARGEKLFF. CDR3 bases: TGTGCCAGCTCACCCCAGGGGGCTCGTGGGGAAAAACTGTTTTTT.

This clonotype was recorded at least ten times. This sequence joins TRBV7-2 and TRBJ1-1; D gene unclear. Germline V gives CDR1 SGHTA, CDR2 FQGNSA. The CDR3 sequence is 14 residues long. V was trimmed by 5 bases and J by 7 bases, leaving 17 bases between them. The CDR3 here is CASSGGISGLEAFF. In nucleotides, the CDR3 is TGTGCCAGCAGCGGAGGTATTAGTGGGCTTGAAGCTTTCTTT.

The chain carries TRBV7-9 and TRBJ2-3; the match to TRBD2 covers 8 bases. Trimming removed 2 bases from V and 2 bases from J; junction bases left unmatched: 3. This CDR3 has 15 amino acids. Per the germline V gene, CDR1 is SEHNR and CDR2 is FQNEAQ (reference sequence). CDR3 amino acids: CASSLWREDTDTQYF. CDR3 nucleotide sequence: TGTGCCAGCAGCTTATGGCGGGAGGACACAGATACGCAGTATTTT.

This clonotype was counted between two and nine times. V and J are TRBV19 and TRBJ1-1; D gene unclear. The V gene lost 6 bases and the J gene lost 3 bases, with 17 bases spanning the gap. This CDR3 spans 15 amino acids. Germline V gives CDR1 LNHDA, CDR2 SQIVND (reference sequence). The CDR3 region is CASRNLREGYTEAFF. CDR3 nucleotide sequence: TGTGCCAGTAGGAATCTCCGGGAAGGGTACACTGAAGCTTTCTTT. The whole variable domain, remainder taken from reference TRBV19 and TRBJ1-1, is DGGITQSPKYLFRKEGQNVTLSCEQNLNHDAMYWYRQDPGQGLRLIYYSQIVNDFQKGDIAEGYSVSREKKESFPLTVTSAQKNPTAFYLCASRNLREGYTEAFFGQGTRLTVV.

The rearrangement links TRBV7-9 to TRBJ1-2; D possibly corresponds to TRBD1 (6 bases). The CDR3 covers 14 residues. Trimming stripped 3 bases from V and 7 bases from J, with 15 bases between. Germline V lookup: CDR1 SEHNR, CDR2 FQNEAQ (reference sequence). Here the CDR3 DNA reads TGTGCCAGCAGCTTTTCCGTAGGGACACCTGGCTACACCTTC. Translating it yields CASSFSVGTPGYTF.

The sample holds a few counts of this clonotype. This chain connects TRBV6-6 to TRBJ1-2, with D perhaps TRBD1 (5 bases). CDR3 length: 14 residues. V shed 2 bases and J shed 4 bases, with 11 bases lying between them. Germline values: CDR1 MNHNY, CDR2 SVGAGI (reference sequence). In nucleotides, the CDR3 is TGTGCCAGCAGTTACGACAGCTTTGCCTATGGCTACACCTTC. Protein: CASSYDSFAYGYTF.

The CDR3 DNA follows: TGTGCCAGCAGCCAGGGGACGGACGGGTATGAAAAACTGTTTTTT. It is translated as CASSQGTDGYEKLFF. The rearrangement joins TRBV4-2 to TRBJ1-4, with D tentatively TRBD1 (5 bases). CDR1 and CDR2 from the germline V gene are LGHNA and YNFKEQ. CDR3 length equals 15 residues. V was cut by 3 bases and J by 6 bases, with 14 bases left in between.

The chain employs TRBV6-2 or TRBV6-3 and TRBJ2-7, with TRBD2 matching 10 bases. The CDR3 length is 16 residues. Germline V gene sequence: CDR1 MNHEY, CDR2 SVGEGT. J was trimmed by 5 bases and V by 5 bases; bases with no gene match: 12. The CDR3 reads CASSQPYSGRINEQYF. The CDR3 region has the DNA TGTGCCAGCAGTCAACCCTATAGCGGGAGGATCAACGAGCAGTACTTC.

The genes are TRBV19 and TRBJ2-1; D gene uncertain. This CDR3 region has 16 residues. Deletions cut 3 bases from V and 2 bases from J, with 14 bases between. The germline gives CDR1 LNHDA, CDR2 SQIVND (reference sequence). The CDR3 bases are TGTGCCAGTAGTATTAGTCGGGCAGTTGCCTACAATGAGCAGTTCTTC. Translating it yields CASSISRAVAYNEQFF.

This clonotype was seen at least ten times. The chain recombines TRBV7-2 with TRBJ1-1; tentative D call: TRBD1 (6 bases). The V end lost 0 bases, the J end lost 4 bases, and 15 bases lay between the germline ends. The germline V gene encodes CDR1 SGHTA and CDR2 FQGNSA. The CDR3 sequence is 16 residues long. In DNA, the CDR3 is TGTGCCAGCAGCTTAGCTGGGGGCAGGCCCGGCACTGAAGCTTTCTTT. Its translation is CASSLAGGRPGTEAFF.

This chain links TRBV28 with TRBJ1-1; D call uncertain. This CDR3 region has 13 residues. Germline CDR1 MDHEN, CDR2 SYDVKM. For the CDR3, the DNA is TGTTCCATCAGCCTCTATTCTCCCACTGAAGCTTTCTTT. This codes for CSISLYSPTEAFF.

The rearrangement uses TRBV6-5 and TRBJ2-1, with TRBD1 matching over 9 bases. V lost 4 bases and J lost 15; bases outside the gene matches: 4. The germline V gene encodes CDR1 MNHEY and CDR2 SVGAGI. The CDR3 is 11 amino acids. The chain's CDR3 is CASSSGQGRFF. The CDR3, as DNA: TGTGCCAGCAGTTCGGGACAGGGAAGGTTCTTC.

The table lists this clonotype with many counts. The J gene is TRBJ2-5, the V gene TRBV7-2, with a tentative D call TRBD2 (6 bases). Trimming cost V 5 bases and J 1 base, with 14 bases left between them. This CDR3 contains 15 residues. CDR1 and CDR2 from the germline V gene are SGHTA and FQGNSA. CDR3 loop: CASSIRAGPQETQYF. The CDR3 DNA sequence: TGTGCCAGCAGCATACGTGCGGGACCCCAAGAGACCCAGTACTTC.